This T cell receptor (beta chain) was recorded in a study of neurological immune-mediated disorders. Germline V gene data show CDR1 as WNHNN and CDR2 as SYGVQD (reference sequence). The CDR3 totals 13 residues. The V end lost 2 bases, the J end lost 6 bases, and 8 bases lay between the germline ends. TCRdb passed the 5' RACE reads through MiXCR, listing each CDR3 protein once. The sample contains some 57,000 distinct CDR3 sequences, roughly 4.8% of which appear only once. This clonotype was recorded at least ten times. Antigen: not known. Study-wide points: In HTLV-1-associated myelopathy, TCR clonal expansion was greatest, whereas multiple sclerosis had the least, falling below healthy controls.

J is TRBJ2-1 and V is TRBV10-1; D gene ambiguous. The specimen sequenced was PBMCs. The receptor was isolated from a woman aged 50 to 60 with multiple sclerosis. The CDR3 reads CASSEGPFNEQFF. Written as DNA, the CDR3 is TGCGCCAGCAGTGAGGGACCTTTCAATGAGCAGTTCTTC.